The clone carrying this T cell receptor beta chain came up many times. TCRdb re-called the RACE reads through MiXCR, storing one row per CDR3 protein. The sample records a few hundred thousand distinct CDR3 sequences, about 6.3% being singletons. The sample comes from a study of human T cells and chemical hapten exposure. Study context: The patch tests put 0.01% DPC on the skin of the upper back and were read 6 days later.

The CDR3 has 11 residues. Germline CDR1 and CDR2: SQVTM and ANQGSEA. Trimming cost V 1 base and J 3 bases, with 3 bases left between them. Time point in this sample: patch test 2, 6 weeks after DPC sensitization. The treatment here: therapeutic diphenylcyclopropenone sensitization with weekly scalp DPC. The chain recombines TRBV29-1 with TRBJ1-2; D gene uncertain. The material sequenced was whole blood, taken in connection with sensitization to the hapten diphenylcyclopropenone (DPC). The receptor comes from a woman aged 18-30 years with alopecia areata. Some clones in this sample may be carry-over from other donors' samples. CDR3 in DNA: TGCAGCGTTGAAGTTTACTATGGCTACACCTTC. Translation: CSVEVYYGYTF. The variable domain in full, completed from reference TRBV29-1 and TRBJ1-2, reads SAVISQKPSRDICQRGTSLTIQCQVDSQVTMMFWYRQQPGQSLTLIATANQGSEATYESGFVIDKFPISRPNLTFSTLTVSNMSPEDSSIYLCSVEVYYGYTFGSGTRLTVV.